A selection of T cell receptor beta chains follows, all from one sample in a study of blood T cell repertoires in COVID-19. The repertoire was sequenced with immunoSEQ multiplex PCR; TCRdb's copy has only in-frame clones and lacks some. The sample lists hundreds of thousands of clones; about 86% were seen once. Sequenced: PBMCs or T cells enriched from blood (not recorded which). The source is a middle-aged woman with acute COVID-19. Each CDR3 is given with its conserved first and last residue. The D gene is left open where the match is weak. Clone size appears in some rows only: once, few, many, or a class for an expanded clone.

J gene | V gene | clone size | CDR3 length | D gene | CDR3 protein | CDR3 DNA
TRBJ2-5 | TRBV7-3 | few | 15 | - | CASSPNQGVGETQYF | TGTGCCAGCAGCCCTAATCAAGGGGTCGGGGAGACCCAGTACTTC
TRBJ1-2 | TRBV20-1 | few | 11 | TRBD1 | CSAVTGRIHTF | TGCAGTGCCGTGACAGGGCGGATACACACCTTC
TRBJ1-2 | TRBV18 | - | 14 | - | CASSPQATIYGYTF | TGTGCCAGCTCACCACAAGCGACCATCTATGGCTACACCTTC
TRBJ2-1 | TRBV7-9 | - | 15 | TRBD2 | CASSEGTSGIHEQFF | TGTGCCAGCAGCGAAGGGACTAGCGGGATCCATGAGCAGTTCTTC
TRBJ2-5 | TRBV5-1 | - | 16 | - | CASSKQGEGSGETQYF | TGCGCCAGCAGCAAACAGGGTGAGGGGTCCGGGGAGACCCAGTACTTC
TRBJ1-6 | TRBV27 | - | 14 | TRBD1 | CASKPGQYNSPLHF | TGTGCCAGCAAACCGGGACAGTATAATTCACCCCTCCACTTT
TRBJ1-5 | TRBV11-3 | - | 17 | TRBD1 | CASSLEGDRDRCQPQHF | TGTGCCAGCAGCTTAGAGGGGGACAGGGATCGCTGTCAGCCCCAGCATTTT
TRBJ1-5 | TRBV4-2 | - | 15 | TRBD1 | CASSQRDRENQPQHF | TGTGCCAGCAGCCAGCGGGACAGGGAGAATCAGCCCCAGCATTTT
TRBJ2-7 | TRBV11-3 | - | 14 | - | CASSVRDKSYEQYF | TGTGCCAGCAGCGTCCGGGACAAGTCCTACGAGCAGTACTTC
TRBJ1-2 | TRBV19 | - | 13 | - | CASSIVSVYGYTF | TGTGCCAGTAGTATAGTTTCGGTATATGGCTACACCTTC
TRBJ1-1 | TRBV7-9 | few | 15 | - | CASSLAAGRDTEAFF | TGTGCCAGCAGCTTAGCGGCAGGGAGGGACACTGAAGCTTTCTTT
TRBJ1-2 | TRBV15 | - | 12 | - | CATSRDRYGYTF | TGTGCCACCAGCAGAGATCGCTATGGCTACACCTTC
TRBJ2-2 | TRBV9 | - | 16 | TRBD2 | CASSVVASGNTGELFF | TGTGCCAGCAGCGTAGTGGCTAGCGGCAACACCGGGGAGCTGTTTTTT
TRBJ2-5 | TRBV9 | - | 13 | - | CASSASGYETQYF | TGTGCCAGCAGCGCATCAGGGTACGAGACCCAGTACTTC
TRBJ2-5 | TRBV5-6 | - | 17 | TRBD2 | CASTGGAGKGPQETQYF | TGTGCCAGCACGGGGGGGGCGGGAAAAGGCCCCCAAGAGACCCAGTACTTC
TRBJ2-2 | TRBV2 | - | 14 | - | CASRQGAGTGELFF | TGTGCCAGCAGACAAGGGGCTGGCACCGGGGAGCTGTTTTTT
TRBJ2-7 | TRBV7-2 | - | 14 | TRBD1 | CASSLTGVGYEQYF | TGTGCCAGCAGCTTAACAGGGGTAGGCTACGAGCAGTACTTC
TRBJ2-7 | TRBV14 | - | 16 | TRBD1 | CASSQTGLATERWQYF | TGTGCCAGCAGCCAGACAGGGTTGGCCACTGAGCGTTGGCAGTACTTC
TRBJ2-7 | TRBV19 | - | 15 | TRBD2 | CASSITAGGGYEQYF | TGTGCCAGTAGTATAACAGCGGGAGGTGGCTACGAGCAGTACTTC